The next 9 T cell receptor beta chains were all read from a single sample in a study of cytomegalovirus exposure and HLA in healthy donors. This table comes from immunoSEQ multiplex PCR, and its TCRdb copy is limited to in-frame clones, with some not included. The sample records roughly 250,000 clones, approximately 86% being singletons. Material for sequencing was PBMCs. These receptors all stem from a woman in her 30s in good health and CMV-seropositive.

The V gene is TRBV11-1, the J gene TRBJ1-2; 7 positions agree with TRBD1. J was trimmed by 8 bases and V by 2 bases; bases with no gene match: 11. The CDR3 runs to 15 residues. Germline CDR1 reads SGHAT; CDR2 reads FQDESV (reference sequence). CDR3 nucleotide sequence: TGTGCCAGCAGCTTAACGGGACAGAGAAGCAAGGGCTACACCTTC. Residues: CASSLTGQRSKGYTF.

The chain recombines TRBV13 with TRBJ1-2; maybe TRBD1 (5 bases). The germline V gene encodes CDR1 PRHDT and CDR2 FYEKMQ (reference sequence). This CDR3 has 15 amino acids. V was clipped by 1 base and J by 5 bases, with 14 bases between them. The CDR3: CASSLDGPGGYGYTF. The DNA of the CDR3 is TGTGCCAGCAGCTTAGATGGTCCGGGGGGGTATGGCTACACCTTC.

As regards this clone: Distinct nucleotide sequences in the sample also encode this CDR3. CDR3 residues: CASSLSPGGQETQYF. The CDR3, as DNA: TGCGCCAGCAGCTTGAGTCCCGGAGGACAAGAGACCCAGTACTTC. V gene TRBV5-1 combines with J gene TRBJ2-5; D is possibly TRBD2 (5 bases). The CDR3 has 15 amino acids. Germline V lookup: CDR1 SGHRS, CDR2 YFSETQ. The V end was cut by 1 base, the J end by 2 bases, with 12 bases between.

Written as DNA, the CDR3 is TGTGCCAGCAGCAAAGCGCAAGGTGTGGAGGGAAAACTGTTTTTT. Its protein is CASSKAQGVEGKLFF. V and J are TRBV21-1 and TRBJ1-4. TRBV21-1 is a listed pseudogene. The CDR3 runs to 15 residues.

V gene TRBV27 combines with J gene TRBJ2-1, with 13 nucleotides matching TRBD2. Germline V gives CDR1 MNHEY, CDR2 SMNVEV (reference sequence). This CDR3 comprises 19 residues. V shed 2 bases and J 9 bases; nucleotides not matched to a gene: 16. CDR3 residues: CASSLPLEKRTSGSAEQFF. For the CDR3, the DNA is TGTGCCAGCAGTTTACCGCTAGAGAAGAGGACTAGCGGGAGTGCTGAGCAGTTCTTC.

This clone was found a few times. The V call is TRBV7-6, the J call TRBJ2-2; TRBD1 aligns across 7 bases. The CDR3 runs to 13 residues. CDR1 SGHVS and CDR2 FNYEAQ come from the germline V gene. Trimming cost V 8 bases and J 5 bases; bases outside gene matches: 5. CDR3 residues: CASLGQETGELFF. The CDR3 bases are TGTGCCAGCTTAGGACAGGAAACCGGGGAGCTGTTTTTT.

A single count supports this clone. The chain couples TRBV5-4 to TRBJ1-2; maybe TRBD1 (6 bases). Germline CDR1 SGHNT, CDR2 YYREEE (reference sequence). V was pared by 4 bases and J by 4 bases, with 17 bases between. The CDR3 runs 15 residues. DNA of the CDR3: TGTGCCAGCAGCCATCAGAAACAGGGTGGCTATGGCTACACCTTC. This codes for CASSHQKQGGYGYTF.

This chain uses TRBV4-1 with TRBJ2-7, with 8 bases lining up with TRBD2. The CDR3 is made up of 13 amino acids. V was clipped by 4 bases and J by 7 bases; unmatched bases: 6. The germline V gene encodes CDR1 MGHRA and CDR2 YSYEKL. CDR3 loop: CASSPAGVQEQYF. Here the CDR3 DNA reads TGCGCCAGCAGCCCAGCGGGAGTTCAGGAGCAGTACTTC.

This clone was observed at least ten times. This sequence joins TRBV6-4 and TRBJ2-3, with 10 bases identical to TRBD2. The CDR3 length is 15 residues. Germline V lookup: CDR1 MRHNA, CDR2 SNTAGT. After removal of 0 bases from V and 9 bases from J, the junction contained 6 bases not matched to a gene. The CDR3 region has the DNA TGTGCCAGCAGTGACTCTAGCGGGGGGCCGGGGACGCAGTATTTT. It codes for CASSDSSGGPGTQYF.